Following are 30 T cell receptor beta chains from one sample sequenced in a study of OX40 agonist ivuxolimab in advanced cancers. Produced via immunoSEQ multiplex PCR; TCRdb's table is partial and in-frame only. The sample consists of about 55,000 clones, roughly 80% of them appearing once. Material: CD4+ or CD8+ T cells sorted from blood, obtained in a trial of the OX40 agonist ivuxolimab. These receptors were collected from an adult with an advanced solid tumor such as melanoma, head and neck, liver or kidney cancer.

This clone has only a few counts. The J gene is TRBJ1-6, the V gene TRBV6-5; D is unclear. The V end lost 5 bases, the J end lost 14 bases, and 13 bases lay between the germline ends. The CDR3 is made up of 12 amino acids. Germline lookup yields CDR1 MNHEY and CDR2 SVGAGI. The CDR3: CASSRTLGTLHF. The DNA for the CDR3 is TGTGCCAGCAGTCGGACTCTGGGCACCCTCCACTTT.

This chain connects TRBV7-7 to TRBJ2-2; no clear D. This CDR3 spans 14 amino acids. The V gene lost 2 bases and the J gene lost 3 bases, with 7 bases spanning the gap. CDR1 and CDR2 (germline): SSHAT, FNYEAQ (reference sequence). CDR3 in amino acids: CASSLNLYTGELFF. The CDR3 DNA reads as TGTGCCAGCAGCTTAAACCTCTACACCGGGGAGCTGTTTTTT.

The chain is built from TRBV6-5 and TRBJ2-1; TRBD2 is a possible D gene (5 bases). V was shortened by 6 bases and J by 2 bases, with 8 bases between the two germline ends. Germline CDR1 and CDR2: MNHEY and SVGAGI. This CDR3 is built from 13 residues. CDR3 amino acids: CASRRGTYNEQFF. CDR3 bases: TGTGCCAGCAGACGAGGGACCTACAATGAGCAGTTCTTC.

This chain links TRBV2 with TRBJ2-3; 7 bases line up with TRBD1. Losses at the gene ends were 6 bases for V and 3 bases for J; bases not matched to a gene: 9. Germline assignment: CDR1 SNHLY and CDR2 FYNNEI. This CDR3 is built from 15 residues. CDR3 DNA: TGTGCCAGCAGCGCGACAGGGACCACGACAGATACGCAGTATTTT. This encodes CASSATGTTTDTQYF.

J is TRBJ2-1 and V is TRBV6-1; D unclear. The CDR3 contains 12 residues. Germline V CDR1 and CDR2: MNHNS, SASEGT. Between the trimmed V and J ends, which lost 1 base and 5 bases, there was a span of 3 bases. This chain's CDR3 is CASSEGNNEQFF. The CDR3 DNA is TGTGCCAGCAGTGAAGGAAACAATGAGCAGTTCTTC.

This clone came up a few times. The chain is built from TRBV11-2 and TRBJ1-1; 7 bases are a match to TRBD1. The CDR3 is 13 residues long. CDR1 is SGHAT and CDR2 is FQNNGV in the germline V gene. J was trimmed by 4 bases and V by 5 bases; bases with no gene match: 4. The CDR3 region has the DNA TGTGCCAGCAGCCCCCCAGGGGGCACTGAAGCTTTCTTT. Its translation: CASSPPGGTEAFF.

The chain has TRBV7-3 and TRBJ2-7; 9 nucleotides match TRBD1. Germline CDR1 reads SGHTA; CDR2 reads FQGTGA. With V trimmed by 2 bases and J by 5 bases, 10 bases remained unmatched. The CDR3 loop spans 16 amino acids. CDR3 loop: CASSLPKGTGKHEQYF. CDR3 DNA: TGTGCCAGCAGCTTACCCAAGGGGACAGGGAAGCACGAGCAGTACTTC.

V gene TRBV9 combines with J gene TRBJ2-1; no definite D call. Deletions cut 3 bases from V and 7 bases from J, with 14 bases between. The germline gives CDR1 SGDLS, CDR2 YYNGEE. The CDR3 is 14 residues long. The CDR3 bases are TGTGCCAGCAGCGGTCAGCCCTCAGGAAATGAGCAGTTCTTC. This sequence encodes CASSGQPSGNEQFF.

The chain joins TRBV28 to TRBJ2-1, with a weak D call TRBD2 (6 bases). V was trimmed by 6 bases and J by 4 bases, leaving 13 bases between them. In germline, CDR1 is MDHEN, CDR2 SYDVKM. The CDR3 runs 14 residues. DNA of the CDR3: TGTGCCAGCAGGCTAATAGCGGCGTACAATGAGCAGTTCTTC. It specifies CASRLIAAYNEQFF.

DNA for the CDR3: TGCGCCAGCAGTGAACGCCTAGCGGGGGGAGCTAGCACAGATACGCAGTATTTT. It encodes CASSERLAGGASTDTQYF. The chain employs TRBV10-2 and TRBJ2-3; 11 bases are shared with TRBD2. J gave up 0 bases and V 3 bases, and 8 bases lay outside the gene matches. The germline CDR1 and CDR2 sequences are WSHSY and SAAADI. The CDR3 is 18 amino acids.

This chain joins TRBV6-5 and TRBJ1-1, with D possibly TRBD1 on 6 matching bases. V lost 0 bases and J 0 bases, leaving 11 bases between the germline ends. Germline CDR1 MNHEY, CDR2 SVGAGI. The CDR3 is 16 amino acids. The CDR3 sequence: CASSYSNYRVNTEAFF. In DNA form, the CDR3 reads TGTGCCAGCAGTTACTCGAACTACAGGGTGAACACTGAAGCTTTCTTT.

This clone was picked up a small number of times. The V and J genes are TRBV7-9 and TRBJ1-4, with 9 bases aligning to TRBD1. The germline V gene encodes CDR1 SEHNR and CDR2 FQNEAQ (reference sequence). This CDR3 has 14 residues. Losses at the gene ends were 7 bases for V and 7 bases for J; bases not matched to a gene: 7. The DNA of the CDR3 is TGTGCCAGCACCTCTATGACAGGGGGTGAAAAACTGTTTTTT. Amino acid sequence: CASTSMTGGEKLFF.

The V and J genes are TRBV5-1 and TRBJ2-6; D not resolved. Germline V lookup: CDR1 SGHRS, CDR2 YFSETQ. The V gene lost 0 bases and the J gene lost 2 bases, with 0 bases spanning the gap. This CDR3 has 13 amino acids. The CDR3 DNA follows: TGCGCCAGCAGCTTGGCTGGGGCCAACGTCCTGACTTTC. Translating gives CASSLAGANVLTF.

The rearrangement joins TRBV11-3 to TRBJ1-1; 9 positions agree with TRBD1. With 1 base clipped from V and 4 bases from J, the junction kept 1 base outside the gene matches. The CDR3 has 14 residues. Per the germline V gene, CDR1 is SGHNT and CDR2 is YENEEA. CDR3 nucleotides: TGTGCCAGCAGCTTAGGGGGACAGGGCACTGAAGCTTTCTTT. This codes for CASSLGGQGTEAFF.

V is TRBV18 and J is TRBJ2-1; 7 bases match TRBD2. This CDR3 spans 15 amino acids. V gave up 6 bases and J gave up 3 bases; unmatched junction bases: 8. Germline CDR1 is KGHSH and CDR2 is LQKENI. The CDR3 nucleotides are TGTGCCAGCTCGCCGGAGTCTAGCGGCTACAATGAGCAGTTCTTC. Translating it yields CASSPESSGYNEQFF.

This chain uses TRBV5-1 with TRBJ2-7, with TRBD1 matching 7 bases. This CDR3 is built from 11 residues. Per germline, CDR1 SGHRS and CDR2 YFSETQ. J lost 5 bases, V lost 4 bases, and 0 bases had no gene match. The CDR3 here is CASSDRDEQYF. The CDR3 DNA sequence: TGCGCCAGCAGCGACAGGGACGAGCAGTACTTC.

The V call is TRBV4-2, the J call TRBJ1-3; no clear D. V lost 1 base and J 8 bases, leaving 12 bases between the germline ends. The germline gives CDR1 LGHNA, CDR2 YNFKEQ. The CDR3 is made up of 14 amino acids. This CDR3 reads CASSQGGVGDTIYF. CDR3 sequence (DNA): TGTGCCAGCAGCCAAGGGGGAGTCGGGGACACCATATATTTT.

This chain joins TRBV18 and TRBJ2-3; D is possibly TRBD2 (6 bases). This CDR3 has 15 residues. Trimming pared 2 bases from V and 6 bases from J, leaving 15 bases between. Germline V gene data show CDR1 as KGHSH and CDR2 as LQKENI. Here the CDR3 reads CASSPGGYKEDTQYF. CDR3 nucleotides: TGTGCCAGCTCACCAGGGGGGTATAAGGAGGATACGCAGTATTTT.

V gene TRBV28 combines with J gene TRBJ2-6; 7 nucleotides match TRBD2. J was trimmed by 0 bases and V by 4 bases; bases with no gene match: 9. The CDR3 has 18 residues. Germline-derived CDR1 and CDR2 are MDHEN and SYDVKM. CDR3 bases: TGTGCCAGCAGTTCGGGGGGAGGAACTTACTCTGGGGCCAACGTCCTGACTTTC. Translating gives CASSSGGGTYSGANVLTF.

Regarding this clone: Relative to the germline gene, one junction end is altered; a read error may explain this. This chain uses TRBV18 with TRBJ2-5; D perhaps matches TRBD1 (5 bases). The germline gives CDR1 KGHSH, CDR2 LQKENI. The CDR3 is made up of 13 amino acids. CDR3 loop: CVSSPTGGETQYF. The CDR3, as DNA: TGTGTCAGCTCACCAACAGGCGGAGAGACCCAGTACTTC.

The chain is built from TRBV18 and TRBJ1-5; D ambiguous. The V end was cut by 3 bases, the J end by 5 bases, with 11 bases between. This CDR3 region has 14 residues. Germline assignment: CDR1 KGHSH and CDR2 LQKENI. In DNA, the CDR3 is TGTGCCAGCTCACCCGGGTTTTCCGATCAGCCCCAGCATTTT. It yields the protein CASSPGFSDQPQHF.

The J gene is TRBJ2-7, the V gene TRBV18; 8 bases map to TRBD2. Germline V gene data show CDR1 as KGHSH and CDR2 as LQKENI. V lost 4 bases, J lost 0 bases, and 11 bases stayed unmatched. The CDR3 extends over 17 amino acids. The CDR3: CASSRPGFGRASYEQYF. The CDR3 DNA reads as TGTGCCAGCTCACGCCCAGGGTTCGGGAGGGCCTCCTACGAGCAGTACTTC. The whole variable domain, filled in from reference TRBV18 and TRBJ2-7, reads NAGVMQNPRHLVRRRGQEARLRCSPMKGHSHVYWYRQLPEEGLKFMVYLQKENIIDESGMPKERFSAEFPKEGPSILRIQQVVRGDSAAYFCASSRPGFGRASYEQYFGPGTRLTVT.

This clone was detected once. V is TRBV28 and J is TRBJ1-1, with D uncertain. Trimming left V 7 bases short and J 1 base short, with 4 bases between. The CDR3 extends over 11 amino acids. Germline CDR1 reads MDHEN; CDR2 reads SYDVKM. The CDR3 loop reads CASIANTEAFF. The CDR3 DNA sequence: TGTGCCAGCATTGCGAACACTGAAGCTTTCTTT.

The chain recombines TRBV7-9 with TRBJ2-1; 7 positions match TRBD2. Germline V gene lookup returns CDR1 SEHNR and CDR2 FQNEAQ (reference sequence). The CDR3 runs to 17 residues. V dropped 5 bases and J dropped 0; count of bases not matched to a gene: 10. The CDR3 DNA is TGTGCCAGCAGCACTCAGCGGGAACCGAGCTCCTACAATGAGCAGTTCTTC. As protein: CASSTQREPSSYNEQFF.

CDR3 nucleotides: TGTGCCAGCAGCATTGACAACTCCTACGAGCAGTACTTC. As protein: CASSIDNSYEQYF. The V gene is TRBV6-1, the J gene TRBJ2-7; D remains ambiguous. Per germline, CDR1 MNHNS and CDR2 SASEGT. The CDR3 is made up of 13 amino acids. With 6 bases removed from V and 0 bases from J, the gap between germline ends came to 9 bases.

To note about this clone: An end of the junction differs from the germline gene, which may be a read error. This chain uses TRBV5-4 with TRBJ1-2, with D perhaps matching TRBD1 (5 bases). This CDR3 spans 14 amino acids. The germline gives CDR1 SGHNT, CDR2 YYREEE (reference sequence). CDR3 sequence (DNA): TGTGCCAGCGGCTTGGGGCGGGCGGAAGGTGGCTACACCTTC. Translating it yields CASGLGRAEGGYTF.

The chain employs TRBV7-2 and TRBJ2-5; D unclear. Germline V lookup: CDR1 SGHTA, CDR2 FQGNSA. Trimming removed 5 bases at V and 5 bases at J, with 6 bases between. The CDR3 length is 11 residues. DNA for the CDR3: TGTGCCAGCAGCCCAACGGAGACCCAGTACTTC. It encodes CASSPTETQYF.

The chain joins TRBV7-2 to TRBJ2-1; the D gene is possibly TRBD1 (5 bases). Trimming shortened V by 4 bases and J by 1 base, and 11 bases separated the two germline ends. Germline V gene sequence: CDR1 SGHTA, CDR2 FQGNSA. CDR3 length equals 15 residues. As DNA, the CDR3 is TGTGCCAGCAGCTACGTCCAGGGATCCTACAATGAGCAGTTCTTC. This encodes CASSYVQGSYNEQFF.

The V and J genes are TRBV6-6 and TRBJ1-1, with D unresolved. Trimming left V 2 bases short and J 1 base short, with 8 bases between. Germline assignment: CDR1 MNHNY and CDR2 SVGAGI (reference sequence). The CDR3 spans 14 residues. The CDR3 region has the DNA TGTGCCAGCAGTTACCGGGGTCCGAACACTGAAGCTTTCTTT. It encodes CASSYRGPNTEAFF.

Written as DNA, the CDR3 is TGTGCCAGTAGTATTGGGGGTTCTGGCACTGAAGCTTTCTTT. Translated: CASSIGGSGTEAFF. The rearrangement joins TRBV19 to TRBJ1-1; D might be TRBD1 (5 bases). Germline values: CDR1 LNHDA, CDR2 SQIVND (reference sequence). CDR3 length: 14 amino acids. Between the trimmed V and J ends, which lost 3 bases and 4 bases, there was a span of 12 bases.